The text below deals with one T cell receptor (beta chain). Its specificity is unknown. The CDR3 consists of 13 residues. V lost 8 bases and J 7 bases, leaving 12 bases between the germline ends. Per germline, CDR1 KGHSH and CDR2 LQKENI. RNA extraction was followed by reverse transcription into cDNA, which acted as the sequencing template. Sequenced by immunoSEQ multiplex PCR; TCRdb stores in-frame clones only, minus some. The data contain 120,000 or so clones, roughly 58% of them singletons. This record comes from a study of CD8+ T cells in alopecia areata. Study-wide points: Relative to normal scalp, lesional scalp, especially alopecia totalis/universalis, showed higher clonality.

The sequence derives from a human donor with alopecia areata. The material was CD4+ T cells sorted from blood, obtained at week 0. The chain employs TRBV18 and TRBJ1-6; D may be TRBD1 (6 bases). The DNA of the CDR3 is TGTGCCAGCCGGACAGCTCAGAATTCACCCCTCCACTTT. Translating it yields CASRTAQNSPLHF.